The 14 T cell receptor beta chains reported below all come from one sample, sequenced in a study of blood T cell repertoires in COVID-19 (dated by TCRdb to 2018 to 2020). Libraries were constructed by the immunoSEQ multiplex PCR assay. TCRdb obtained this table from immuneACCESS and retained in-frame rearrangements with V and J assigned. These tables miss some clones; where compared with another copy, unresolved V genes account for less than half of the shortfall, and the remainder is unexplained. Across this sample there are approximately 110,000 clones, with around 83% seen only once. In total, the top ten clones hold less than 1.5% of the sample. The sample taken for sequencing was peripheral blood. Every receptor here comes from a middle-aged man with acute or convalescent COVID-19.

The gene calls are TRBV12-3 or TRBV12-4 and TRBJ1-1; D not certain. Trimming took 3 bases from V and 5 from J, leaving 10 bases between them. The CDR3 is 13 amino acids. The CDR3 DNA reads as TGTGCCAGCAGTTTTCGGCAGAGGACTGAAGCTTTCTTT. Translated: CASSFRQRTEAFF.

This chain joins TRBV28 and TRBJ2-3, with D hard to call. V lost 3 bases to trimming and J lost 2 bases, with 6 bases between them. This CDR3 comprises 13 residues. The V gene's germline CDR1 is MDHEN and CDR2 SYDVKM. The CDR3 bases are TGTGCCAGCAGTTTGGGCTTCACAGATACGCAGTATTTT. This encodes CASSLGFTDTQYF.

The rearrangement links TRBV3-1 (or the pseudogene TRBV3-2) to TRBJ2-7; D is perhaps TRBD2 (6 bases). V was trimmed by 4 bases and J by 0 bases, leaving 13 bases between them. The CDR3 totals 15 residues. In germline, CDR1 is LGHDT, CDR2 YNNKEL (reference sequence). Here the CDR3 reads CASSPLGGSSYEQYF. The CDR3 DNA reads TGTGCCAGCAGCCCCCTTGGGGGGAGCTCCTACGAGCAGTACTTC.

This clone came up a few times. This chain links TRBV7-9 with TRBJ2-1, with D possibly being TRBD2 (5 bases). The V end lost 6 bases, the J end lost 1 base, and 16 bases lay between the germline ends. CDR1 and CDR2 from the germline V gene are SEHNR and FQNEAQ (reference sequence). The CDR3 extends over 16 amino acids. The CDR3 protein is CASSPTLAMSYNEQFF. The CDR3 DNA is TGTGCCAGCAGTCCAACTTTAGCGATGTCCTACAATGAGCAGTTCTTC.

This clone was seen just once. V and J are TRBV15 and TRBJ2-3; 7 bases are a match to TRBD2. Unmatched junction bases numbered 5, after V lost 1 base and J lost 1 base. Germline V gives CDR1 LNHNV, CDR2 YYDKDF (reference sequence). This CDR3 has 16 residues. CDR3 region: CATSRGGGGGTDTQYF. In nucleotides, the CDR3 is TGTGCCACCAGCAGAGGGGGCGGGGGAGGCACAGATACGCAGTATTTT.

The chain has TRBV11-2 and TRBJ2-2; the D gene is possibly TRBD2 (5 bases). V lost 5 bases and J lost 8, with 15 bases in between. The CDR3 length is 14 residues. Germline values: CDR1 SGHAT, CDR2 FQNNGV. This chain's CDR3 is CASSPSLVSGELFF. The CDR3 coding sequence is TGTGCCAGCAGCCCCTCACTAGTTTCTGGGGAGCTGTTTTTT.

The V call is TRBV9, the J call TRBJ2-3; 9 nucleotides line up with TRBD1. Trimming took 3 bases from V and 6 from J; bases not matched to a gene: 8. Germline V gene sequence: CDR1 SGDLS, CDR2 YYNGEE. The CDR3 totals 15 residues. The CDR3 DNA reads as TGTGCCAGCAGCGACCGGACAGGGGCCACTGATACGCAGTATTTT. It translates to CASSDRTGATDTQYF.

This chain joins TRBV10-2 and TRBJ1-1; possible D gene TRBD1, 5 bases. The CDR3 runs to 16 residues. Germline CDR1 and CDR2: WSHSY and SAAADI. Trimming stripped 1 base from V and 1 base from J, with 13 bases between. The CDR3 DNA reads as TGCGCCAGCAGTGAGTGGGGCGGCAGAAGGAACACTGAAGCTTTCTTT. As protein: CASSEWGGRRNTEAFF.

This clone was recorded once. The chain joins TRBV5-1 to TRBJ1-1; no clear D gene. The CDR3 runs to 14 residues. V shed 5 bases and J shed 2 bases, with 13 bases lying between them. Germline V gene sequence: CDR1 SGHRS, CDR2 YFSETQ. CDR3 bases: TGCGCCAGCAGTAAGGAGGCCGGTAACACTGAAGCTTTCTTT. Encoded protein: CASSKEAGNTEAFF.

V usage is TRBV30 and J usage is TRBJ2-4; D gene unclear. Trimming pared 3 bases from V and 6 bases from J, leaving 15 bases between. The CDR3 totals 14 residues. The germline V gene has CDR1 GTSNPN and CDR2 SVGIG (reference sequence). The CDR3 sequence: CAWSASTLLNIQYF. As DNA, the CDR3 is TGTGCCTGGAGCGCTAGTACCCTTTTAAACATTCAGTACTTC.

The genes are TRBV19 and TRBJ1-5, with D unclear. V was shortened by 10 bases and J by 2 bases, with 9 bases between the two germline ends. This CDR3 contains 12 residues. Germline V gene sequence: CDR1 LNHDA, CDR2 SQIVND (reference sequence). This CDR3 is CATSEGNQPQHF. DNA of the CDR3: TGTGCCACCTCCGAGGGCAATCAGCCCCAGCATTTT.

The V gene is TRBV5-1, the J gene TRBJ2-7, with D possibly matching TRBD1 (5 bases). The V and J ends lost 10 bases and 7 bases respectively, with 18 bases between them. CDR3 length equals 12 residues. Germline CDR1 SGHRS, CDR2 YFSETQ. CDR3 nucleotide sequence: TGCGCCTCCTCTCCGACCCCAGGGGAGCAGTACTTC. It specifies CASSPTPGEQYF.

The J gene is TRBJ2-1, the V gene TRBV7-2, with 8 positions matching TRBD2. J was trimmed by 8 bases and V by 5 bases; bases with no gene match: 5. The CDR3 spans 13 residues. Germline CDR1 and CDR2: SGHTA and FQGNSA. CDR3 sequence reads: CASSQGLGDEQFF. The CDR3 nucleotides are TGTGCCAGCAGCCAGGGACTAGGCGATGAGCAGTTCTTC.

This chain links TRBV5-1 with TRBJ2-1; 7 bases match TRBD2. V lost 4 bases to trimming and J lost 0 bases; unmatched junction nucleotides: 7. The CDR3 is 16 amino acids. The germline gives CDR1 SGHRS, CDR2 YFSETQ. CDR3 bases: TGCGCCAGCAGCCCCCCGCGCGGGAGCTCCTACAATGAGCAGTTCTTC. It specifies CASSPPRGSSYNEQFF.